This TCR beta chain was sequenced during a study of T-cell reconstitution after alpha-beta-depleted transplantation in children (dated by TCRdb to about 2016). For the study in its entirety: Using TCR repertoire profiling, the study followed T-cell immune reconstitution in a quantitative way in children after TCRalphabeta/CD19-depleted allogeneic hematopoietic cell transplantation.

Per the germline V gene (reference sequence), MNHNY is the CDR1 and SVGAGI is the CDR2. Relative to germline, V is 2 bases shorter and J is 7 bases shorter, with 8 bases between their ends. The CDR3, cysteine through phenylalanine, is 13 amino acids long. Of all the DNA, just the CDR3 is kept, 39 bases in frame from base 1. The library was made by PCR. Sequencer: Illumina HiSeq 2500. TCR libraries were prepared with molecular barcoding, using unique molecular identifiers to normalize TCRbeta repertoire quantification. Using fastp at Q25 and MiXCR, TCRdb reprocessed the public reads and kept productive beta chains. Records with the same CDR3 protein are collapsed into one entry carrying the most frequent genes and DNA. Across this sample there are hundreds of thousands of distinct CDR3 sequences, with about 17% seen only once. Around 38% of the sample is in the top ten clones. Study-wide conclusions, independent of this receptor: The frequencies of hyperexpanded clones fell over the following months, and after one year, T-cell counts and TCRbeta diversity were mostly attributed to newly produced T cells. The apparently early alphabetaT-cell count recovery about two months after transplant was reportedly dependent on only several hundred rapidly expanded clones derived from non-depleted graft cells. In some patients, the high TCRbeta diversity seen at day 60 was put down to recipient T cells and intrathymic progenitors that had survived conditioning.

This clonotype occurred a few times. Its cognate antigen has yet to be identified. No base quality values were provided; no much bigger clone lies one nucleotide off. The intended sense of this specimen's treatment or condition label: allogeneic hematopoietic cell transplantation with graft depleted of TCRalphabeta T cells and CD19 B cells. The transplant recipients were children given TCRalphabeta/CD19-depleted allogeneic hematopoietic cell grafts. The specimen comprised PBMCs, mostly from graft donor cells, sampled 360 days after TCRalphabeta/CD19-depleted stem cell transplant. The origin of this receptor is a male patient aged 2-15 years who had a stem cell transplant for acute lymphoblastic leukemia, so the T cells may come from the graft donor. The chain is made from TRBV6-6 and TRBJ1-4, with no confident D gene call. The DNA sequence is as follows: TGTGCCAGCAGTTACAGGGCGGCTGAAAAACTGTTTTTT. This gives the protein CASSYRAAEKLFF.